This TCR beta chain was observed in a study of blood T cells in healthy people across ages. CDR1 is DFQATT, CDR2 SNEGSKA, per germline (reference sequence). CDR3 size: 14 residues. Trimming cost V 7 bases and J 0 bases; bases outside gene matches: 3. This clonotype is labeled as medium-sized (0.01 to 0.1%). Sample-barcoded 5' priming and a J-beta primer mix drove a second PCR of about 7 to 12 cycles. TCRdb ran MiXCR on the 5' RACE reads and lists one entry per CDR3 protein. The sample carries 650,000 to 700,000 distinct CDR3 sequences, 32% recorded once. The chain has TRBV20-1 and TRBJ2-3; 11 bases map to TRBD2. Sequencing used blood. The TCR originated in a woman over 75 in good health. The CDR3 reads CSELAGDSTDTQYF. The CDR3 DNA reads TGCAGTGAACTAGCGGGGGATAGCACAGATACGCAGTATTTT.